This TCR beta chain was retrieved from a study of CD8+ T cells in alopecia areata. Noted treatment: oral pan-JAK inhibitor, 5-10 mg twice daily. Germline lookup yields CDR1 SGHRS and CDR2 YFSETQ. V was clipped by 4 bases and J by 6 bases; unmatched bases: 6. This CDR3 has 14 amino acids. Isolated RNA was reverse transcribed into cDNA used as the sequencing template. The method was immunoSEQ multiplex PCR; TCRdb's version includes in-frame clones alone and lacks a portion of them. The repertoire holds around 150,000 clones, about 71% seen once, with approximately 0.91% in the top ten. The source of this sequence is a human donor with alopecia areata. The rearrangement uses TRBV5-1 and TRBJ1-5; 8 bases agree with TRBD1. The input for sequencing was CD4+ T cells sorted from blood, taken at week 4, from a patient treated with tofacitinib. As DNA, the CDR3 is TGCGCCAGCAGCCTTGGACAGGGTGGTCAGCCCCAGCATTTT. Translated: CASSLGQGGQPQHF.